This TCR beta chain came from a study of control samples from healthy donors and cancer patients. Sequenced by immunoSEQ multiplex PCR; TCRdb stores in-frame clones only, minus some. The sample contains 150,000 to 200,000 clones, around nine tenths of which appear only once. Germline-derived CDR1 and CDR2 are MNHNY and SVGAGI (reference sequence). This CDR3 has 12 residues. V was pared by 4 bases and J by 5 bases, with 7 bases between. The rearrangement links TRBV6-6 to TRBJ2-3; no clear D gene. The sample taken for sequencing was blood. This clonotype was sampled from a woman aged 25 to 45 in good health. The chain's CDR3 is CASSSLVDTQYF. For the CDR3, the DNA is TGTGCCAGCAGTTCACTCGTAGATACGCAGTATTTT.